This entry lists 16 T cell receptor beta chains sequenced from one sample in a study of blood T cells in healthy people across ages. The second PCR ran about 6 to 11 cycles with a sample-barcoded 5' primer and J-beta primers. TCRdb re-called the 5' RACE reads through MiXCR, storing one row per CDR3 protein. Of roughly 2 million distinct CDR3 sequences listed, around 50% are singletons. The specimen sequenced was blood. These receptors came from a woman in her 40s in good health.

The chain carries TRBV6-1 and TRBJ2-5; D possibly uses TRBD1 or TRBD2 (5 bases each). This CDR3 contains 15 residues. The germline CDR1 and CDR2 sequences are MNHNS and SASEGT. The V end lost 0 bases, the J end lost 0 bases, and 8 bases lay between the germline ends. The CDR3 loop is CASSEAPGHQETQYF. The CDR3 DNA reads as TGTGCCAGCAGTGAAGCGCCGGGACACCAAGAGACCCAGTACTTC.

This clonotype came up a few times. This rearrangement joins TRBV5-1 to TRBJ1-2; D is undetermined. V was cut by 2 bases and J by 1 base, with 12 bases left in between. Germline assignment: CDR1 SGHRS and CDR2 YFSETQ. This CDR3 is built from 15 residues. CDR3 sequence (DNA): TGCGCCAGCAGCTTTGGGAGGGAGAATAACTATGGCTACACCTTC. Its protein product is CASSFGRENNYGYTF.

The table lists this clonotype with a few counts. The gene calls are TRBV25-1 and TRBJ1-6, with D unresolved. Germline-derived CDR1 and CDR2 are MGHDK and SYGVNS. The CDR3 runs 15 residues. Trimming took 2 bases from V and 8 from J, leaving 13 bases between them. CDR3 residues: CASSEGDPPYSPLHF. CDR3 nucleotides: TGTGCCAGCAGTGAAGGGGATCCTCCGTATTCACCCCTCCACTTT.

This clonotype was recorded a few times. CDR3 in amino acids: CATSRGRTASYNEQFF. In DNA, the CDR3 is TGTGCCACCAGCAGAGGCCGGACGGCCTCCTACAATGAGCAGTTCTTC. The chain carries TRBV15 and TRBJ2-1, with no clear D. The CDR3 is 16 amino acids. Trimming took 1 base from V and 0 from J, leaving 10 bases between them. The V gene's germline CDR1 is LNHNV and CDR2 YYDKDF (reference sequence).

The rearrangement joins TRBV4-3 to TRBJ2-1; D possibly corresponds to TRBD1 (6 bases). The CDR3 is 17 amino acids. Trimming removed 4 bases from V and 0 bases from J, with 16 bases in between. Germline V gives CDR1 LGHNA, CDR2 YSLEER. CDR3 nucleotides: TGCGCCAGCAGCCCTACAGGGAAGAGTGACTCCTACAATGAGCAGTTCTTC. Translating it yields CASSPTGKSDSYNEQFF.

This chain uses TRBV13 with TRBJ2-5, with D perhaps given as TRBD1 or TRBD2 (6 bases each). CDR1 is PRHDT and CDR2 is FYEKMQ in the germline V gene (reference sequence). This CDR3 is 16 amino acids long. The V end was cut by 5 bases, the J end by 11 bases, with 27 bases between. CDR3 region: CASSGRLGGRYYEQYF. DNA for the CDR3: TGTGCCAGCAGCGGCCGCCTGGGGGGCCGGTACTATGAGCAGTACTTC.

The chain uses TRBV4-3 and TRBJ2-1; TRBD2 aligns across 8 bases. With 1 base clipped from V and 4 bases from J, the junction kept 6 bases outside the gene matches. The germline V gene encodes CDR1 LGHNA and CDR2 YSLEER. The CDR3 runs to 16 residues. CDR3 DNA: TGCGCCAGCAGCCAAGTGGACGGGGGGGAGTACAATGAGCAGTTCTTC. This codes for CASSQVDGGEYNEQFF.

V and J are TRBV6-2 or TRBV6-3 and TRBJ1-2; possible D gene TRBD1, 6 bases. The CDR3 covers 13 residues. The germline V gene has CDR1 MNHEY and CDR2 SVGEGT. Trimming stripped 6 bases from V and 0 bases from J, with 8 bases between. The CDR3 DNA reads as TGTGCCAGCAGAGGGGGACCTAACTATGGCTACACCTTC. This translates into CASRGGPNYGYTF.

This clonotype came up a few times. The chain employs TRBV5-6 and TRBJ2-7; the D is unclear. The DNA end is more similar to TRBJ2-5, so the J call may be wrong. The CDR3 runs to 14 residues. Germline V lookup: CDR1 SGHDT, CDR2 YYEEEE. This CDR3 is CASSFYGIRETQYF. In DNA form, the CDR3 reads TGTGCCAGCAGCTTTTATGGGATTCGAGAGACCCAGTACTTC.

This chain joins TRBV28 and TRBJ2-7, with D perhaps matching TRBD2 (5 bases). The V end was cut by 1 base, the J end by 3 bases, with 10 bases between. This CDR3 has 14 residues. Germline CDR1 and CDR2: MDHEN and SYDVKM. CDR3 protein: CASSLSPGIYEQYF. For the CDR3, the DNA is TGTGCCAGCAGTTTATCCCCCGGGATCTACGAGCAGTACTTC. The full variable domain, with the rest looked up from reference TRBV28 and TRBJ2-7, is DVKVTQSSRYLVKRTGEKVFLECVQDMDHENMFWYRQDPGLGLRLIYFSYDVKMKEKGDIPEGYSVSREKKERFSLILESASTNQTSMYLCASSLSPGIYEQYFGPGTRLTVT.

V gene TRBV4-2 combines with J gene TRBJ2-3, with D perhaps matching TRBD2 (7 bases). CDR1 LGHNA and CDR2 YNFKEQ come from the germline V gene. V lost 4 bases and J lost 4, with 12 bases in between. The CDR3 length is 14 residues. The CDR3 sequence is CASSLPGGPDTQYF. DNA of the CDR3: TGTGCCAGCAGCCTTCCGGGGGGCCCAGATACGCAGTATTTT.

The chain carries TRBV6-2 or TRBV6-3 and TRBJ1-2; 7 bases line up with TRBD1. Germline CDR1 is MNHEY and CDR2 is SVGEGT. V trimming: 7 bases; J trimming: 4 bases; junction bases outside the gene matches: 6. This CDR3 has 13 residues. CDR3 bases: TGTGCCAGCACCTCGGGACAGCCCTATGGCTACACCTTC. This encodes CASTSGQPYGYTF.

The chain links TRBV10-3 to TRBJ1-1, with D possibly TRBD1 on 5 matching bases. This CDR3 has 15 amino acids. Trimming left V 5 bases short and J 3 bases short, with 16 bases between. CDR1 ENHRY and CDR2 SYGVKD come from the germline V gene. CDR3 sequence: CAISFGGDRDTEAFF. The CDR3, as DNA: TGTGCCATCAGTTTTGGGGGGGATCGAGACACTGAAGCTTTCTTT.

The J gene is TRBJ2-7, the V gene TRBV4-3; 8 bases match TRBD1. The germline V gene encodes CDR1 LGHNA and CDR2 YSLEER. CDR3 length: 15 residues. After removal of 4 bases from V and 2 bases from J, the junction contained 7 bases not matched to a gene. The CDR3 DNA reads TGCGCCAGCAGCCGGGGTACAGGGGGGACCTACGAGCAGTACTTC. It codes for CASSRGTGGTYEQYF.

This chain uses TRBV7-2 with TRBJ2-1; D is unresolved. This CDR3 comprises 13 residues. Germline V gene sequence: CDR1 SGHTA, CDR2 FQGNSA. V lost 4 bases and J lost 5, with 9 bases in between. The CDR3 sequence is CASSYWTDNEQFF. CDR3 in DNA: TGTGCCAGCAGCTACTGGACGGACAATGAGCAGTTCTTC.

In the case of this clonotype: A much larger clone sits a single nucleotide away, making a read error possible. This chain links TRBV29-1 with TRBJ2-5, with a tentative D call TRBD2 (6 bases). CDR1 is SQVTM and CDR2 is ANQGSEA in the germline V gene. Trimming cost V 2 bases and J 11 bases, with 27 bases left between them. This CDR3 spans 16 amino acids. The DNA for the CDR3 is TGCAGCGTTGAATCCGCGGCTAGCGATGTCTACAATGAGCAGTACTTC. Translation gives CSVESAASDVYNEQYF.